These 17 T cell receptor beta chains were sequenced from one sample in a study of regulatory T cells in long-lasting Graves disease (dated by TCRdb to the early 2020s). Library prep was done by multiplex PCR. The sequencer was an Illumina HiSeq 4000. TCR beta libraries were built with iRepertoire HTBI primers and Arm-PCR amplification of CDR3 regions. TCRdb cleaned the public reads at Q25 with fastp, built clones with MiXCR and kept in-frame beta chains. Rows are combined by CDR3 protein, so each entry shows the most common genes and DNA. In all, the sample holds some 470,000 distinct CDR3 sequences, and approximately 21% of those were seen once. The ten top clones hold roughly 7.1% of the sample. The time point label, as the study defines it: persistent/refractory GD, antithyroid drugs over 5 years with positive TRAb. For both TCR sequencing and RNA sequencing, RNA was extracted from PBMCs using TRIzol.

The source was peripheral blood mononuclear cells (PBMCs), collected when the disease was refractory, from a patient treated with antithyroid drugs. The receptor source for this set is a female donor with Graves disease.

The CDR3 nucleotides are TGTGCCAGCAGTGAATATAGTACGGAGCAGTACTTC. Translating it yields CASSEYSTEQYF. This chain joins TRBV25-1 and TRBJ2-7, with D uncertain. CDR3 length: 12 residues. Deletions cut 0 bases from V and 7 bases from J, with 7 bases between. Germline values: CDR1 MGHDK, CDR2 SYGVNS.

V is TRBV20-1 and J is TRBJ2-5; 8 bases are shared with TRBD1. From germline, CDR1 is DFQATT and CDR2 SNEGSKA (reference sequence). V shed 1 base and J 4 bases; nucleotides not matched to a gene: 5. The CDR3 runs to 14 residues. The CDR3 reads CSARVDRGIETQYF. The CDR3 nucleotides read TGCAGTGCTAGAGTCGACAGGGGTATAGAGACCCAGTACTTC.

There are many counts of this clonotype. The V call is TRBV6-5, the J call TRBJ1-2; D not certain. Germline lookup yields CDR1 MNHEY and CDR2 SVGAGI. The CDR3 is made up of 14 amino acids. Trimming took 0 bases from V and 4 from J, leaving 9 bases between them. The CDR3 sequence: CASSYSGSAYGYTF. The CDR3, as DNA: TGTGCCAGCAGTTACTCAGGCAGTGCCTATGGCTACACCTTC.

The chain has TRBV15 and TRBJ1-5; D is unclear. V was shortened by 6 bases and J by 0 bases, with 9 bases between the two germline ends. Germline loops: CDR1 LNHNV, CDR2 YYDKDF (reference sequence). CDR3 length: 14 residues. The CDR3 DNA is TGTGCCACCAGATCTGGTCATAGCAATCAGCCCCAGCATTTT. It codes for CATRSGHSNQPQHF.

In this sample, this clonotype turned up many times. The chain recombines TRBV3-1 with TRBJ2-7; the match to TRBD1 covers 7 bases. CDR3 length: 15 residues. Germline loops: CDR1 LGHDT, CDR2 YNNKEL (reference sequence). Trimming took 1 base from V and 2 from J; bases not matched to a gene: 5. For the CDR3, the DNA is TGTGCCAGCAGCCAAGGGTGGGACAGCACCTACGAGCAGTACTTC. Amino acid sequence: CASSQGWDSTYEQYF.

Ten or more counts support this clonotype. The V and J genes are TRBV7-2 and TRBJ1-4; 9 positions agree with TRBD1. Germline lookup yields CDR1 SGHTA and CDR2 FQGNSA. The length of the CDR3 is 14 residues. Trimming took 5 bases from V and 6 from J; bases not matched to a gene: 4. The CDR3 nucleotides are TGTGCCAGCAGCAAGGACAGGGGAGATGAAAAACTGTTTTTT. Translating it yields CASSKDRGDEKLFF.

The V gene is TRBV19, the J gene TRBJ1-5; D call uncertain. V shed 6 bases and J shed 6 bases, with 18 bases lying between them. Germline assignment: CDR1 LNHDA and CDR2 SQIVND (reference sequence). The CDR3 runs 15 residues. The CDR3 nucleotides read TGTGCCAGTAGCTCGGAGTACCGGCAGCGTCAGCCCCAGCATTTT. It specifies CASSSEYRQRQPQHF.

The J gene is TRBJ2-7, the V gene TRBV7-2, with 9 bases aligning to TRBD2. The CDR3 extends over 16 amino acids. The V gene's germline CDR1 is SGHTA and CDR2 FQGNSA. The V and J ends lost 2 bases and 9 bases, in that order; junction bases with no gene match: 14. Here the CDR3 DNA reads TGTGCCAGCAGCTTAAAAGCTGTAGCGGGAGTGACGGCGCAGTACTTC. Encoded protein: CASSLKAVAGVTAQYF.

This clonotype was found a few times. The rearrangement joins TRBV7-8 to TRBJ2-5; 8 nucleotides agree with TRBD2. J was trimmed by 5 bases and V by 3 bases; bases with no gene match: 8. Germline V CDR1 and CDR2: SGHVS, FQNEAQ. CDR3 length: 15 residues. The CDR3 sequence is CASSLGAGGGETQYF. In DNA form, the CDR3 reads TGTGCCAGCAGCTTGGGTGCGGGGGGCGGGGAGACCCAGTACTTC.

The chain employs TRBV27 and TRBJ2-5, with unresolved D. The CDR3 totals 14 residues. Germline V gives CDR1 MNHEY, CDR2 SMNVEV (reference sequence). Trimming stripped 5 bases from V and 1 base from J, with 11 bases between. The CDR3 sequence is CASSASGPQETQYF. The CDR3, as DNA: TGTGCCAGCAGTGCATCAGGTCCCCAAGAGACCCAGTACTTC.

This clonotype was observed a few times. This chain joins TRBV19 and TRBJ1-1; maybe TRBD1 (5 bases). Germline CDR1 is LNHDA and CDR2 is SQIVND (reference sequence). CDR3 size: 14 residues. Trimming took off 10 bases at V and 4 bases at J, with 19 bases between the two ends. CDR3 coding DNA: TGTGCCACAGGGTGGGGGAGCGACGGCACTGAAGCTTTCTTT. Protein: CATGWGSDGTEAFF.

The CDR3 region has the DNA TGTGCCAGCAGTGACCAGGGGACGACTGAAGCTTTCTTT. The encoded protein is CASSDQGTTEAFF. The chain employs TRBV2 and TRBJ1-1, with D possibly TRBD1 on 6 matching bases. CDR1 and CDR2 (germline): SNHLY, FYNNEI. The CDR3 has 13 amino acids. Deletions cut 3 bases from V and 5 bases from J, with 10 bases between.

This clonotype has a handful of counts. The chain uses TRBV19 and TRBJ1-1; D possibly corresponds to TRBD1 (5 bases). V was shortened by 5 bases and J by 7 bases, with 14 bases between the two germline ends. Germline V gene sequence: CDR1 LNHDA, CDR2 SQIVND (reference sequence). The CDR3 runs 13 residues. CDR3 amino acids: CASSQGLRVEAFF. DNA for the CDR3: TGTGCCAGTAGTCAGGGTTTACGGGTTGAAGCTTTCTTT.

This chain links TRBV18 with TRBJ1-1; TRBD1 might be the D (5 bases). Germline loops: CDR1 KGHSH, CDR2 LQKENI. CDR3 size: 14 residues. The V end was cut by 3 bases, the J end by 5 bases, with 13 bases between. As DNA, the CDR3 is TGTGCCAGCTCACCCAGGGACGGCGGGACTGAAGCTTTCTTT. It encodes CASSPRDGGTEAFF.

This clonotype was seen ten or more times. V and J are TRBV24-1 and TRBJ1-2; no reliable D call. CDR3 length: 14 amino acids. Between the trimmed V and J ends, which lost 6 bases and 8 bases, there was a span of 18 bases. In germline, CDR1 is KGHDR, CDR2 SFDVKD. CDR3 amino acids: CATSQSLAEGGYTF. As DNA, the CDR3 is TGTGCCACCAGTCAAAGTTTGGCAGAGGGAGGCTACACCTTC.

CDR3 in DNA: TGTGCCACCAGTGGCAGGAATGAGCAGTTCTTC. Translated, it gives CATSGRNEQFF. This chain connects TRBV24-1 to TRBJ2-1; D not resolved. This CDR3 region has 11 residues. V was trimmed by 5 bases and J by 7 bases, leaving 5 bases between them. The germline V gene encodes CDR1 KGHDR and CDR2 SFDVKD.

The sample holds many counts of this clonotype. V usage is TRBV28 and J usage is TRBJ2-5, with 7 bases matching TRBD2. With 5 bases clipped from V and 3 bases from J, the junction kept 6 bases outside the gene matches. This CDR3 is 14 amino acids long. Germline CDR1 is MDHEN and CDR2 is SYDVKM. CDR3 sequence (DNA): TGTGCCAGCAGTCTCGCGGGAGACGAAGAGACCCAGTACTTC. Translating gives CASSLAGDEETQYF.